These T cell receptor beta chains were read from a single sample in a study of neurological immune-mediated disorders. TCRdb passed the 5' RACE reads through MiXCR, listing each CDR3 protein once. Among 84,000 or so distinct CDR3 sequences, less than 15% were seen once, and the ten largest hold around 4.5%. The sample consisted of PBMCs. These receptors came from a female donor with HTLV-1-associated myelopathy (HAM/TSP). CDR3s include the opening cysteine and the closing phenylalanine or tryptophan. A D gene is named only where the DNA matches it firmly. For some rows the clone size is stated as once, few or many, or as a class when expanded; others skip it.

NA | TRBJ2-1 | many | TRBV25-1 | CASSESPHYNEQFF | TGTGCCAGCAGTGAATCGCCACATTACAATGAGCAGTTCTTC
NA | TRBJ1-1 | many | TRBV7-2 | CASSQQAGTEAFF | TGTGCCAGCAGCCAACAAGCGGGCACTGAAGCTTTCTTT
NA | TRBJ1-5 | many | TRBV7-2 | CASSLEGIQPQHF | TGTGCCAGCAGCTTAGAGGGAATTCAGCCCCAGCATTTT
TRBD2 | TRBJ2-7 | many | TRBV27 | CASTAVGGGSYEQYF | TGTGCCAGCACTGCCGTAGGCGGGGGGTCCTACGAGCAGTACTTC
TRBD1 | TRBJ2-7 | many | TRBV18 | CASSVTGERTYEQYF | TGTGCCAGCTCAGTGACAGGGGAGAGGACCTACGAGCAGTACTTC
TRBD2 | TRBJ2-7 | NA | TRBV28 | CASSWGGSGYEQYF | TGTGCCAGCAGTTGGGGGGGAAGTGGCTACGAGCAGTACTTC
NA | TRBJ1-2 | many | TRBV20-1 | CSAPLVRAGNYGYTF | TGCAGTGCCCCCTTAGTGCGGGCCGGGAACTATGGCTACACCTTC
NA | TRBJ2-3 | many | TRBV9 | CASSVILEDTQYF | TGTGCCAGCAGCGTGATTCTGGAGGATACGCAGTATTTT
NA | TRBJ2-4 | many | TRBV9 | CASSGDVNQNIQYF | TGTGCCAGCAGCGGAGACGTGAATCAAAACATTCAGTACTTC
NA | TRBJ2-5 | many | TRBV20-1 | CSATLGYQETQYF | TGCAGTGCTACCCTCGGCTACCAAGAGACCCAGTACTTC
NA | TRBJ2-1 | NA | TRBV9 | CVSSVSGDFYNEQFF | TGTGTCAGCAGCGTCAGTGGGGACTTCTACAATGAGCAGTTCTTC
NA | TRBJ2-7 | few | TRBV5-1 | CASSFGPNYEQYF | TGCGCCAGCAGCTTCGGACCAAACTACGAGCAGTACTTC